These 19 T cell receptor beta chains were sequenced from one sample in a study of shared clonotypes between healthy human individuals. Positively selected for CCR7, the CD45RO-negative cells used as naive CD8 cells excluded terminally differentiated effector memory CD45RA+ cells. Assay used: immunoSEQ multiplex PCR; TCRdb lists only in-frame clones, some missing. This sample has roughly 2,000,000 clones, with roughly 95% found just once. The sample was naive CD8+ T cells sorted from blood. These receptors came from a man between 18 and 35 years old in good health.

The CDR3 coding sequence is TGCGCCAGCAGCCAAGATCACAACTTGAACACTGAAGCTTTCTTT. This codes for CASSQDHNLNTEAFF. This chain links TRBV4-1 with TRBJ1-1; D is uncertain. Trimming took off 0 bases at V and 0 bases at J, with 8 bases between the two ends. Germline V lookup: CDR1 MGHRA, CDR2 YSYEKL. The CDR3 sequence is 15 residues long.

The chain joins TRBV28 to TRBJ1-2; D call uncertain. CDR1 is MDHEN and CDR2 is SYDVKM in the germline V gene. This CDR3 spans 14 amino acids. Trimming pared 6 bases from V and 2 bases from J, leaving 13 bases between. The CDR3 DNA is TGTGCCAGCAGCCAAATACGAGAAAACTATGGCTACACCTTC. It yields the protein CASSQIRENYGYTF.

The rearrangement links TRBV19 to TRBJ1-1; 8 bases match TRBD1. The CDR3 consists of 13 residues. Per the germline V gene, CDR1 is LNHDA and CDR2 is SQIVND (reference sequence). V was pared by 10 bases and J by 0 bases, with 4 bases of the junction left unmatched. CDR3 in amino acids: CATRQGMNTEAFF. CDR3 DNA sequence: TGTGCCACCAGACAGGGGATGAACACTGAAGCTTTCTTT.

In the case of this clone: The sample holds other DNA sequences that translate to the same CDR3. This chain uses TRBV15 with TRBJ1-1, with D unresolved. Trimming removed 0 bases at V and 0 bases at J, with 5 bases between. CDR1 and CDR2 from the germline V gene are LNHNV and YYDKDF (reference sequence). The CDR3 is 14 residues long. The CDR3 sequence: CATSRDPVNTEAFF. CDR3 DNA: TGTGCCACCAGCAGAGATCCGGTGAACACTGAAGCTTTCTTT.

CDR3: CASSYDRLGTEAFF. CDR3 DNA: TGTGCCAGCAGCTACGACAGACTTGGGACTGAAGCTTTCTTT. The V and J genes are TRBV5-6 and TRBJ1-1; D is possibly TRBD1 (5 bases). Germline assignment: CDR1 SGHDT and CDR2 YYEEEE. V was shortened by 3 bases and J by 5 bases, with 14 bases between the two germline ends. The CDR3 sequence is 14 residues long.

This chain joins TRBV12-2 and TRBJ2-7; the table's D call of TRBD1 was not tested on the DNA. TRBV12-2 is described as a pseudogene. This CDR3 region has 16 residues. The CDR3 loop is CASRLVSETGSYEQYF. The DNA of the CDR3 is TGTGCAAGTCGCTTAGTTTCCGAGACAGGTTCCTACGAGCAGTACTTC.

This clone was observed a single time. This rearrangement joins TRBV7-6 to TRBJ2-7, with 10 bases aligning to TRBD1. CDR3 size: 16 residues. J gave up 5 bases and V 5 bases, and 12 bases lay outside the gene matches. The germline V gene has CDR1 SGHVS and CDR2 FNYEAQ. CDR3: CASSPKPGQGFDEQYF. In DNA, the CDR3 is TGTGCCAGCAGCCCCAAACCGGGACAGGGGTTCGACGAGCAGTACTTC.

V and J are TRBV7-9 and TRBJ2-7, with TRBD1 matching 7 bases. This CDR3 has 12 amino acids. With 4 bases clipped from V and 5 bases from J, the junction kept 2 bases outside the gene matches. CDR1 and CDR2 from the germline V gene are SEHNR and FQNEAQ (reference sequence). The CDR3 is CASSWDSNEQYF. As DNA, the CDR3 is TGTGCCAGCAGCTGGGACAGCAACGAGCAGTACTTC.

The rearrangement joins TRBV19 to TRBJ2-7; TRBD2 aligns across 7 bases. Germline V gene lookup returns CDR1 LNHDA and CDR2 SQIVND (reference sequence). With 5 bases clipped from V and 2 bases from J, the junction kept 9 bases outside the gene matches. The CDR3 sequence is 15 residues long. CDR3 in DNA: TGTGCCAGTAGTCCGGCTAGCGGAGGTACCTACGAGCAGTACTTC. As protein: CASSPASGGTYEQYF.

This chain links TRBV5-6 with TRBJ2-1; TRBD2 is a possible D gene (6 bases). CDR3 length: 12 residues. The germline V gene has CDR1 SGHDT and CDR2 YYEEEE. The ends were cut back, 3 bases at V and 7 bases at J, with 8 bases in the middle. CDR3 protein: CASSSSENEQFF. The CDR3 DNA reads as TGTGCCAGCAGCTCTAGCGAAAATGAGCAGTTCTTC. Together with reference TRBV5-6 and TRBJ2-1, the CDR3 gives the full variable domain: DAGVTQSPTHLIKTRGQQVTLRCSPKSGHDTVSWYQQALGQGPQFIFQYYEEEERQRGNFPDRFSGHQFPNYSSELNVNALLLGDSALYLCASSSSENEQFFGPGTRLTVL.

The chain carries TRBV2 and TRBJ2-5; D is perhaps TRBD2 (5 bases). Trimming took off 4 bases at V and 5 bases at J, with 17 bases between the two ends. Per germline, CDR1 SNHLY and CDR2 FYNNEI. The CDR3 totals 15 residues. CDR3 sequence (DNA): TGTGCCAGCAGTGGGGCGCCCGGGGTTACGGAGACCCAGTACTTC. Residues: CASSGAPGVTETQYF.

The V call is TRBV6-5, the J call TRBJ2-1; tentative D call: TRBD2 (6 bases). The CDR3 runs 13 residues. Trimming left V 2 bases short and J 12 bases short, with 14 bases between. Germline V gene lookup returns CDR1 MNHEY and CDR2 SVGAGI. CDR3 DNA sequence: TGTGCCAGCAGTTACGCCCCGGGAGAAGGGCAGTTCTTC. Translated: CASSYAPGEGQFF.

The rearrangement uses TRBV7-9 and TRBJ2-1, with TRBD2 matching 10 bases. The CDR3 is 15 amino acids. After removal of 6 bases from V and 0 bases from J, the junction contained 2 bases not matched to a gene. The germline V gene has CDR1 SEHNR and CDR2 FQNEAQ (reference sequence). The CDR3 sequence: CASRLAGSSYNEQFF. The CDR3 region has the DNA TGTGCCAGCAGACTAGCGGGAAGCTCCTACAATGAGCAGTTCTTC.

The rearrangement links TRBV7-9 to TRBJ2-3; D is undetermined. Germline assignment: CDR1 SEHNR and CDR2 FQNEAQ (reference sequence). This CDR3 has 16 amino acids. Deletions cut 1 base from V and 0 bases from J, with 11 bases between. The CDR3 DNA is TGTGCCAGCAGCTTAGTTGGGCAGTCTAGCACAGATACGCAGTATTTT. Translating it yields CASSLVGQSSTDTQYF.

The chain links TRBV5-1 to TRBJ2-7; 10 bases line up with TRBD2. J lost 6 bases, V lost 4 bases, and 7 bases had no gene match. This CDR3 is built from 14 residues. The germline gives CDR1 SGHRS, CDR2 YFSETQ. DNA for the CDR3: TGCGCCAGCAGCCCAGGAGCGGGAGGGCTCGAGCAGTACTTC. Protein sequence: CASSPGAGGLEQYF. Complete variable domain (other parts from reference TRBV5-1 and TRBJ2-7): KAGVTQTPRYLIKTRGQQVTLSCSPISGHRSVSWYQQTPGQGLQFLFEYFSETQRNKGNFPGRFSGRQFSNSRSEMNVSTLELGDSALYLCASSPGAGGLEQYFGPGTRLTVT.

The V and J genes are TRBV25-1 and TRBJ1-2, with 10 positions matching TRBD1. Per the germline V gene, CDR1 is MGHDK and CDR2 is SYGVNS. This CDR3 region has 15 residues. V lost 2 bases and J lost 6; bases outside the gene matches: 6. Here the CDR3 DNA reads TGTGCCAGCAGTGAACCTTCGACAGGGGGCAATGGCTACACCTTC. Amino acid sequence: CASSEPSTGGNGYTF.

The rearrangement uses TRBV6-5 and TRBJ2-7, with D tentatively TRBD1 (6 bases). The CDR3 sequence is 15 residues long. The V gene's germline CDR1 is MNHEY and CDR2 SVGAGI. V was cut by 2 bases and J by 1 base, with 12 bases left in between. The CDR3 spells CASSYPRQDSYEQYF. Written as DNA, the CDR3 is TGTGCCAGCAGTTACCCTAGACAGGATTCCTACGAGCAGTACTTC.

The chain is built from TRBV27 and TRBJ2-5, with D unclear. There are 13 residues in the CDR3. The V gene's germline CDR1 is MNHEY and CDR2 SMNVEV (reference sequence). V lost 6 bases and J lost 3, with 11 bases in between. The CDR3 region has the DNA TGTGCCAGCAGGGGCTTCCTCGAAGAGACCCAGTACTTC. Protein sequence: CASRGFLEETQYF.

This rearrangement joins TRBV4-2 to TRBJ1-5; TRBD1 matches 9 bases. Germline loops: CDR1 LGHNA, CDR2 YNFKEQ. V dropped 0 bases and J dropped 6; count of bases not matched to a gene: 6. This CDR3 spans 16 amino acids. CDR3 loop: CASSQDPGTGFQPQHF. The CDR3, as DNA: TGTGCCAGCAGCCAAGATCCCGGGACAGGGTTTCAGCCCCAGCATTTT.